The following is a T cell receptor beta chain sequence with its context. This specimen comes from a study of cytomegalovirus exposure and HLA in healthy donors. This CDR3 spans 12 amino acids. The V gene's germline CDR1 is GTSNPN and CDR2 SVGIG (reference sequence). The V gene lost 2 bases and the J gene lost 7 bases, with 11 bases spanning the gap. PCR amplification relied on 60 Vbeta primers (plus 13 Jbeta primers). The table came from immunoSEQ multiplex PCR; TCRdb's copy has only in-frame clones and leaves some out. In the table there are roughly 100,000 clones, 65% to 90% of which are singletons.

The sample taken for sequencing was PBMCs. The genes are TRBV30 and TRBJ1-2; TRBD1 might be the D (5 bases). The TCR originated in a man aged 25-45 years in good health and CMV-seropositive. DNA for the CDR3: TGTGCCTGGAGTCTGGGGCAGGTTGGCTACACCTTC. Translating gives CAWSLGQVGYTF.